This record concerns one T cell receptor (beta chain) sequence. The CDR3 loop spans 14 amino acids. In germline, CDR1 is ENHRY, CDR2 SYGVKD. The data were taken from a study of tumor-infiltrating lymphocytes in oesophageal squamous cell carcinoma. TCRdb itself ran the PCR reads through MiXCR, one entry per CDR3 protein. Of 10,000 to 15,000 distinct CDR3 sequences listed, under 55% are singletons. The chain has TRBV10-3 and TRBJ2-3; 11 nucleotides agree with TRBD1. Gene TRBJ2-7 matches the end of the DNA better, so the J call may be wrong. The source of this sequence is a male donor with esophageal squamous cell carcinoma. The sequencing input was normal esophageal tissue next to the tumor. The CDR3 spells CAISRTGGAYEQYF. The CDR3 region has the DNA TGTGCCATCAGTCGGACAGGGGGCGCATACGAGCAGTACTTC.